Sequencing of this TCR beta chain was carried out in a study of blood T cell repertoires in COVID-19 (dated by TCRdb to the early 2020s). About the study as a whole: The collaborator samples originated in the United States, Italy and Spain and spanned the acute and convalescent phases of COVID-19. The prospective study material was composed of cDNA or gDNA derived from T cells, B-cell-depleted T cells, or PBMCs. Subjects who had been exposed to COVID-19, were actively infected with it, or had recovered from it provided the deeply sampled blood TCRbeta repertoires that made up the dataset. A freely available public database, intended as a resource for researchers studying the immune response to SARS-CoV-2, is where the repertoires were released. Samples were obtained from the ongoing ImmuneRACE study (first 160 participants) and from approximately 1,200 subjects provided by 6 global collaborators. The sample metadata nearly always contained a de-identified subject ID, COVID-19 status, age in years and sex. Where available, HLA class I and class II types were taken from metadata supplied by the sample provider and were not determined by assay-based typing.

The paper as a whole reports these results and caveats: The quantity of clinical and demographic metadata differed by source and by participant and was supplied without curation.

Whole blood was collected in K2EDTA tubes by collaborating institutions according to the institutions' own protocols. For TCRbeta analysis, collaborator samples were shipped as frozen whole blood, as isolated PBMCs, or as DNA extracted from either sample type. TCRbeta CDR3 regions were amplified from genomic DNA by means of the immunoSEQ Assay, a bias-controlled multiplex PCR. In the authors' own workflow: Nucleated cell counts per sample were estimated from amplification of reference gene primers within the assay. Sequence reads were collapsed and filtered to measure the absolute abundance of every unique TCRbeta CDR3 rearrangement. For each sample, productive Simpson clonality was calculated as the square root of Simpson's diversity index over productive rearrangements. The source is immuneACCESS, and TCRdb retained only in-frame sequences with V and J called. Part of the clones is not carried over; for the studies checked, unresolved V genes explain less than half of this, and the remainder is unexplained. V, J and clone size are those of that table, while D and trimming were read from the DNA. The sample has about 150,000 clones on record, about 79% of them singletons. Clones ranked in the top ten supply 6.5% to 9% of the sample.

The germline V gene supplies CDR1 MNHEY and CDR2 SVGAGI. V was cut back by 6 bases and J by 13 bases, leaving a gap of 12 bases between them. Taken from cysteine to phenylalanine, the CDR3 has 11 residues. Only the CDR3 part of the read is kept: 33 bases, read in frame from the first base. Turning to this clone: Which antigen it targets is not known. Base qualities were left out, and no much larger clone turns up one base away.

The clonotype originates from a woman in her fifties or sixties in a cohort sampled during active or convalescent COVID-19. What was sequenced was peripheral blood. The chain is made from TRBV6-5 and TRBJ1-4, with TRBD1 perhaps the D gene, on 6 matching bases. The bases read TGTGCCAGCAGGTTTGGACAGAGACTGTTTTTT. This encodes CASRFGQRLFF.